The subject of this entry is one TCR beta chain. This sample is part of a study of blood T cell repertoires in COVID-19. Overall study context: Samples taken during acute and convalescent COVID-19 were collected in the United States, Italy and Spain. The analysed material was cDNA or gDNA that came from T cells, B-cell-depleted T cells, or PBMCs.

Original handling: Reference gene primers were amplified, and this amplification served to estimate nucleated cell counts. Sequencing used immunoSEQ multiplex PCR; TCRdb keeps in-frame clones, though not all of them. V, J and clone size are taken as reported in that table, and D and trimming were inferred from the DNA itself. The sample lists about 240,000 clones; around 90% were seen once. This CDR3 has 12 amino acids. Trimming removed 8 bases at V and 10 bases at J, with 19 bases between. Per germline, CDR1 SQVTM and CDR2 ANQGSEA. The chain uses TRBV29-1 and TRBJ2-3; tentatively, D is TRBD2 (7 bases). The TCR sequence derives from a man between 60 and 75 years old who had recovered from COVID-19. Input material: peripheral blood. As DNA, the CDR3 is TGCAGCCTCCACTGGGGGGGGGCTGCGCAGTATTTT. Residues: CSLHWGGAAQYF.